The present TCR beta chain was sequenced within a study of cytomegalovirus exposure and HLA in healthy donors. The primer mix had 60 Vbeta and 13 Jbeta primers. Repertoires were generated with immunoSEQ multiplex PCR, while TCRdb's copy carries only in-frame clones and drops some. The table includes 150,000 to 200,000 clones, roughly 10% detected once. Nominally healthy donors were sampled, though unrecorded immune exposures were likely. J gave up 6 bases and V 1 base, and 5 bases lay outside the gene matches. The CDR3 spans 16 residues. Germline V gene data show CDR1 as LGHNT and CDR2 as FRNRAP. With regard to this clone: Its matching antigen is unknown.

Findings and caveats of the study: Cytomegalovirus status was reportedly diagnosed by the classifier with high specificity and sensitivity.

The origin of this receptor is a woman aged 25 to 39 in good health and CMV-seropositive. Input material: PBMCs. The chain combines TRBV12-5 with TRBJ2-7; 14 nucleotides match TRBD2. The CDR3 nucleotides read TGTGCTAGTGGTTTGGGACTAGCGGGAGGGCGTGGCGAGCAGTACTTC. This translates into CASGLGLAGGRGEQYF.